This TCR beta chain came from a study of OX40 agonist ivuxolimab in advanced cancers. For the study at large: Clinicians treated patients with ivuxolimab, an agonistic anti-OX40 (CD134) antibody. Therapy given before enrollment (anti-PD-1, anti-PD-L1 or anti-CTLA-4) was allowed, and roughly 42% had some.

Using immunoSEQ multiplex PCR, the repertoire was profiled, and TCRdb retains in-frame clones only, with some absent. Seen here are under 80,000 clones, around 83% observed once, and the top ten hold 2% to 2.5%. Comment on this clone: Its antigen remains unidentified.

Points from the study as a whole: There were, on average, more expanded clones in CD8+ T cells than in CD4+.

The sample was CD4+ or CD8+ T cells sorted from blood, taken in a trial of the OX40 agonist ivuxolimab. The TCR originated in an adult with an advanced solid tumor such as melanoma, head and neck, liver or kidney cancer.

DNA for the CDR3: TGTGCCAGCAGCTCGGGCCTGGGAAACACCATATATTTT. This sequence encodes CASSSGLGNTIYF. The rearrangement links TRBV28 to TRBJ1-3; D gene unclear. This CDR3 spans 13 amino acids. Looked up from germline, CDR1 is MDHEN and CDR2 is SYDVKM. Trimming took off 6 bases at V and 4 bases at J, with 10 bases between the two ends.